This T cell receptor beta chain was captured by sequencing in a study of identical twins (dated by TCRdb to about 2016). About the study as a whole: To test whether fetal clonotypes persist, this study deep-sequenced TCR alpha and beta repertoires from monozygotic twins, from unrelated adults of various ages, and from cord blood. Replicate twin experiments were performed at different times using different library preparation protocols to rule out contamination. Broad study findings and their caveats: Abundant cord blood beta clonotypes carried fewer insertions; young adult naive repertoires showed a weaker similar trend, while memory repertoires showed none. In beta out-of-frame sequences, excess twin sharing was weaker, because having fewer shared sequences lowered the signal-to-noise ratio. Because the same donors could not be followed over many years, the conclusions depended on cross-sectional statistical analysis. Out-of-frame TCR alpha sequences shared between twins showed an excess of low generation-probability sequences compared with coincidental sharing between unrelated individuals. Invariant T cells such as MAIT and iNKT could partly confound zero-insertion analyses, although diverse VJ usage argued against such confounding for most clonotypes. Recombination models systematically underestimated out-of-frame TCR alpha sharing in monozygotic twins but agreed with sharing between unrelated individuals.

Library construction relied on 5' RACE. Instrument used: Illumina HiSeq 2000. A universal primer binding site was added through template switching, and the final cDNA carried a unique molecular identifier so that TCR cDNA molecules could be counted accurately. Specific primers in the conserved constant-segment region were used to synthesize first-strand cDNA for TCR alpha and beta chains. To control for contamination, each cDNA library was double barcoded with a SMART-Mk sample barcode plus Illumina barcodes. Two successive PCR steps introduced TruSeq adapter sequences along with Illumina sample barcodes. TCR alpha and beta cDNA libraries were sequenced on the Illumina HiSeq platform with custom primers. The authors processed their data as follows. MiGEC processed the raw reads to extract unique molecular identifiers, while MiXCR was used to determine the CDR3 positions. For each individual, recombination models were inferred using an EM algorithm with the repgenHMM and IGoR tools. Shared clonotype analysis was performed with the tcR package in R, normalizing sharing by the product of cloneset sizes. Out-of-frame nonproductive sequences were analyzed to study raw recombination free of thymic and clonal selection effects. TCRdb trimmed the raw reads at Q25, called clones with MiXCR and kept productive beta chains. Rows merge per CDR3 protein into single entries with the most common DNA and genes. For this entry, the V and J calls and clone size follow TCRdb and not the study's own pipeline. The sample table records some 1,700,000 distinct CDR3 sequences; 32% of these occur just once. The top ten clones comprise 0.25% to 0.3% of the sample.

With regard to this clonotype: The specificity of this receptor is unknown. No much larger clone is present one base from it, and per-base qualities are unavailable.

Every donor in the study was a healthy Caucasian. The CDR3 sequence holds 15 residues, the cysteine and phenylalanine included. The CDR3 DNA has 45 bases and is translated from base 1. CDR1 MNHEY and CDR2 SVGAGI were looked up in the germline V gene. Ends trimmed: V by 5 bases, J by 4 bases; bases unmatched to a gene: 4. The sequence was obtained from a newborn girl in good health. The sample was cord blood. The chain employs TRBV6-5 and TRBJ2-1, with TRBD2 identical over 11 junction bases. For the CDR3, the sequence is CASSLSGREYNEQFF. The sequence in DNA is TGTGCCAGCAGTCTTAGCGGGAGGGAATACAATGAGCAGTTCTTC.